These T cell receptor beta chains were read from a single sample in a study of blood T cells in healthy people across ages. TCRdb processed the 5' RACE reads anew with MiXCR; each CDR3 protein has one entry. The sample records fewer than 900,000 distinct CDR3 sequences, roughly 41% being singletons. Sequenced: blood. These receptors all come from a woman aged 60 to 75 in good health. The conserved cysteine and the conserved F or W are not part of the CDR3 here. The order of the fields is V gene, D gene, J gene, CDR3 protein. D genes are given only for firm matches.

TRBV6-1,TRBD2,TRBJ2-1,ASSAERGPSNEQF
TRBV7-2,TRBD1,TRBJ2-7,ASSLGQGPHEQY
TRBV11-2,TRBD1,TRBJ2-3,PSSPQALGQGSDTQY
TRBV5-1,-,TRBJ1-2,ASSLDSRGGYT
TRBV20-1,-,TRBJ2-5,GAALAPQETQY
TRBV2,TRBD2,TRBJ2-7,AGFGTKSGRGVNEQY
TRBV28,TRBD1,TRBJ2-7,ASRRDRSSYEQY
TRBV5-1,TRBD2,TRBJ2-7,ASSFALAGSHEQY
TRBV4-3,TRBD2,TRBJ2-2,ASSQELAGGITSGELF
TRBV5-1,TRBD1,TRBJ1-2,ASSEGTGILYGYT
TRBV29-1,TRBD1,TRBJ2-5,SVTPGTGGQETQY
TRBV9,-,TRBJ2-1,ASSVGLDYEQF
TRBV29-1,-,TRBJ2-1,SVPTQPEGEQF
TRBV6-6,TRBD2,TRBJ2-3,ASIHTSGRTDTQY
TRBV4-2,-,TRBJ2-3,ASSRRDPDTQY
TRBV30,-,TRBJ1-2,AWLTVFGGGYT
TRBV27,TRBD2,TRBJ2-3,ASSLGTSGTLQADTQY
TRBV5-4,-,TRBJ1-6,TSSLGYSPLH
TRBV4-3,-,TRBJ1-1,ASSQEFAGSPEAF
TRBV28,-,TRBJ1-5,ASSQLPRISNQPQH
TRBV24-1,-,TRBJ2-7,ATSGRQDEQY
TRBV29-1,TRBD1,TRBJ2-5,SFPQGQVETQY
TRBV4-1,TRBD2,TRBJ2-1,ASSHPGLAGHISASYNEQF
TRBV4-1,TRBD2,TRBJ2-1,ASSHTSGATYNEQF
TRBV7-3,TRBD1,TRBJ1-1,ASSLGTDEAF
TRBV20-1,TRBD1,TRBJ1-5,SARPPGTGDQPQH
TRBV29-1,-,TRBJ2-7,SVEPNSGREQY
TRBV14,-,TRBJ1-1,ASSQLGIQEAF
TRBV18,-,TRBJ2-5,ASSPPSVQETQY
TRBV7-3,-,TRBJ2-1,ASSETTNNEQF
TRBV20-1,-,TRBJ2-1,SAPLGTYNSDEQF
TRBV7-6,TRBD2,TRBJ2-7,ASSLSGDSYEQY
TRBV7-2,-,TRBJ2-1,ASSVRQVGSDEQF
TRBV20-1,TRBD2,TRBJ2-7,SARIGLAGLWNYEQY
TRBV6-5,-,TRBJ2-4,ASSKLGQSKNIQY